One T cell receptor (beta chain) is described in this entry. The specificity of this receptor is unknown. Per-nucleotide qualities are absent, and no much larger clonotype sits a single base away. This specimen belongs to a study of blood T cell repertoires in COVID-19 (dated by TCRdb to 2020 to 2022). Notes on the research overall: Samples from collaborators originated in the United States, Italy and Spain and spanned both the acute and convalescent phases of COVID-19. Sample metadata almost always included a de-identified subject ID, COVID-19 status, age in years and sex. A freely available public database, intended as a resource for researchers studying the immune response to SARS-CoV-2, is where the repertoires were released. Subjects who had been exposed to COVID-19, were actively infected with it, or had recovered from it provided the deeply sampled blood TCRbeta repertoires that made up the dataset. Where available, HLA class I and class II types were obtained from metadata supplied by the sample provider rather than from assay-based typing. The prospective study material was composed of cDNA or gDNA derived from T cells, B-cell-depleted T cells, or PBMCs. Samples were obtained from the ongoing ImmuneRACE study (first 160 participants) and from approximately 1,200 subjects provided by 6 global collaborators. The research as a whole found: The quantity of clinical and demographic metadata differed by source and by participant and was supplied without curation.

CDR1 and CDR2 were assigned from the germline V gene as LGHNA and YNFKEQ. V is reduced by 0 bases and J by 4 bases, leaving a spacing of 10 bases between them. Including the terminal cysteine and phenylalanine, the CDR3 comprises 15 residues. CDR3 DNA is the only sequence kept; it has 45 bases, read in frame from the first base. The collaborating institutions used their own protocols to collect whole blood in K2EDTA tubes. For TCRbeta analysis, collaborators shipped samples as frozen whole blood, isolated PBMCs, or DNA extracted from either of those sample types. TCRbeta CDR3 regions were amplified from genomic DNA by means of the immunoSEQ Assay, a bias-controlled multiplex PCR. The authors' pipeline ran thus. The number of nucleated cells in each sample was estimated by amplification of reference gene primers within the assay. To quantify the absolute abundance of each unique TCRbeta CDR3 rearrangement, sequence reads were collapsed and filtered. Productive Simpson clonality was computed per sample as the square root of Simpson's diversity index over productive rearrangements. The source is immuneACCESS, and TCRdb retained only in-frame sequences with V and J called. Part of the clones is not carried over; for the studies checked, unresolved V genes explain less than half of this, and the remainder is unexplained. The V and J calls and clone size were taken over from that table, and D and trimming were inferred from the DNA. The sample includes roughly 120,000 clones, with just under 90% observed a single time. The ten largest clones take up around 4.5% of the sample.

The rearranged segments are TRBV4-2 and TRBJ1-5; the D gene cannot be named for sure. The sample consisted of peripheral blood. This sequence was found in a woman between 45 and 60 years old with acute or convalescent COVID-19. The sequenced DNA is TGTGCCAGCAGCCAAGAAGGGCAGCGGAATCAGCCCCAGCATTTT. Its translation is CASSQEGQRNQPQHF.